Listed here are 22 T cell receptor beta chains from one sample, sequenced in a study of T cell repertoires in cytomegalovirus infection. TCRdb called the reads again in MiXCR, with one record for every CDR3 protein. The table records just over 450,000 distinct CDR3 sequences, about 44% of them present only once. Their specific antigens are unknown. The material was cultured PBMCs, obtained from culture after CMV antigen stimulation. These receptor sequences come from a human donor in good health (CMV status not recorded). Some clones in this sample may be carry-over from other donors' samples.

This chain joins TRBV6-1 and TRBJ1-6; no reliable D call. The V end lost 5 bases, the J end lost 4 bases, and 15 bases lay between the germline ends. CDR1 MNHNS and CDR2 SASEGT come from the germline V gene. The CDR3 contains 16 residues. Here the CDR3 DNA reads TGTGCCAGCAGTCAAACCCCTCGGGTTTATAATTCACCCCTCCACTTT. Amino acid sequence: CASSQTPRVYNSPLHF.

The gene calls are TRBV6-1 and TRBJ1-2, with D possibly TRBD1 on 5 matching bases. This CDR3 comprises 14 residues. Trimming shortened V by 2 bases and J by 7 bases, and 14 bases separated the two germline ends. Germline V gives CDR1 MNHNS, CDR2 SASEGT. The CDR3 nucleotides read TGTGCCAGCAGTGAATATGCAGGCGGGGCTGGCTACACCTTC. Its protein is CASSEYAGGAGYTF.

The sample holds many counts of this clonotype. Its ends do not fully match the called genes, so a read error is possible. V gene TRBV5-1 combines with J gene TRBJ2-1, with D tentatively TRBD1 (6 bases). The CDR3 extends over 13 amino acids. Germline V gene sequence: CDR1 SGHRS, CDR2 YFSETQ. CDR3: CASSLGQYNEQFF. The CDR3, as DNA: TGTGCCAGCAGCTTAGGACAGTACAATGAGCAGTTCTTC. Complete variable domain (other parts from reference TRBV5-1 and TRBJ2-1): KAGVTQTPRYLIKTRGQQVTLSCSPISGHRSVSWYQQTPGQGLQFLFEYFSETQRNKGNFPGRFSGRQFSNSRSEMNVSTLELGDSALYLCASSLGQYNEQFFGPGTRLTVL.

CDR3 coding DNA: TGTGCCAGCAGGATCTCTGGTTCGGGCGAGGGCTACACCTTC. This codes for CASRISGSGEGYTF. This chain connects TRBV6-5 to TRBJ1-2; unclear D gene. Germline lookup yields CDR1 MNHEY and CDR2 SVGAGI. V dropped 6 bases and J dropped 8 bases, with 19 bases sitting between them. CDR3 size: 14 residues.

The chain couples TRBV5-4 to TRBJ2-5; no clear D gene. The CDR3 covers 15 residues. Germline CDR1 SGHNT, CDR2 YYREEE (reference sequence). The V and J ends lost 4 bases and 0 bases respectively, with 13 bases between them. CDR3 in amino acids: CASSKTSSHQETQYF. As DNA, the CDR3 is TGTGCCAGCAGCAAAACAAGTTCCCACCAAGAGACCCAGTACTTC.

This clonotype was counted only a few times. This rearrangement joins TRBV6-6 to TRBJ1-1, with D uncertain. The ends were cut back, 0 bases at V and 1 base at J, with 3 bases in the middle. Germline V gene data show CDR1 as MNHNY and CDR2 as SVGAGI (reference sequence). This CDR3 spans 13 amino acids. The CDR3 coding sequence is TGTGCCAGCAGTTACTCGCAGAACACTGAAGCTTTCTTT. Residues: CASSYSQNTEAFF.

The chain uses TRBV7-4 and TRBJ1-1; tentative D call: TRBD1 (6 bases). This CDR3 region has 14 residues. With 4 bases removed from V and 5 bases from J, the gap between germline ends came to 14 bases. CDR1 is SGHVT and CDR2 is SQSDAQ in the germline V gene. CDR3 nucleotide sequence: TGTGCCAGCAGCTCAACAGGGTGGTTTACTGAAGCTTTCTTT. Its translation: CASSSTGWFTEAFF.

The gene calls are TRBV7-2 and TRBJ1-1; D gene ambiguous. The CDR3 covers 14 residues. V dropped 5 bases and J dropped 1 base, with 11 bases sitting between them. CDR1 SGHTA and CDR2 FQGNSA come from the germline V gene. CDR3 coding DNA: TGTGCCAGCAGCACCAGCTGGGGGAACACTGAAGCTTTCTTT. It codes for CASSTSWGNTEAFF.

For the CDR3, the DNA is TGTGCCAGTAGCCCGGGGGGCAGCGGGAGGAGGGGTAACACCGGGGAGCTGTTTTTT. This translates into CASSPGGSGRRGNTGELFF. This chain joins TRBV19 and TRBJ2-2; 9 bases fit TRBD2. Germline V lookup: CDR1 LNHDA, CDR2 SQIVND (reference sequence). The CDR3 runs to 19 residues. J lost 2 bases, V lost 6 bases, and 16 bases had no gene match.

The chain has TRBV4-2 and TRBJ1-1; no firm D call. This CDR3 contains 13 residues. V lost 0 bases and J lost 2, with 4 bases in between. Germline V gene data show CDR1 as LGHNA and CDR2 as YNFKEQ. The CDR3 region is CASSQEQNTEAFF. DNA of the CDR3: TGTGCCAGCAGCCAAGAGCAAAACACTGAAGCTTTCTTT.

This clonotype appeared a few times. The V and J genes are TRBV7-6 and TRBJ1-1; D gene uncertain. Germline V lookup: CDR1 SGHVS, CDR2 FNYEAQ. Deletions cut 4 bases from V and 0 bases from J, with 9 bases between. The CDR3 runs to 14 residues. The CDR3 reads CASSSHAMNTEAFF. The CDR3 DNA reads as TGTGCCAGCAGCTCCCACGCCATGAACACTGAAGCTTTCTTT.

The sample holds a few counts of this clonotype. In DNA form, the CDR3 reads TGTGCCAGCAGCCCATATCGGACAGAGACGATCGAGCAGTACTTC. It codes for CASSPYRTETIEQYF. J is TRBJ2-7 and V is TRBV7-2; D is possibly TRBD1 (6 bases). Germline CDR1 and CDR2: SGHTA and FQGNSA. V was clipped by 5 bases and J by 6 bases, with 20 bases between them. CDR3 length: 15 residues.

Only a few counts were recorded for this clonotype. This chain connects TRBV4-3 to TRBJ1-2; a weak D match, TRBD1 (5 bases). Germline CDR1 LGHNA, CDR2 YSLEER. Trimming pared 1 base from V and 4 bases from J, leaving 13 bases between. The CDR3 has 15 residues. CDR3 protein: CASSQVRGAIYGYTF. The CDR3 coding sequence is TGCGCCAGCAGCCAAGTTAGGGGAGCGATCTATGGCTACACCTTC.

This chain connects TRBV6-2 or TRBV6-3 to TRBJ2-4, with 8 bases aligning to TRBD2. CDR1 is MNHEY, CDR2 SVGEGT, per germline. This CDR3 has 14 residues. The trim removed 8 bases at V and 1 base at J, leaving 4 bases unmatched. CDR3 nucleotides: TGTGCCAGCTCAGCGGGAGTGGCCAAAAACATTCAGTACTTC. Translated, it gives CASSAGVAKNIQYF.

The chain joins TRBV7-2 to TRBJ1-1; D is perhaps TRBD1 (5 bases). This CDR3 comprises 17 residues. V was trimmed by 1 base and J by 1 base, leaving 16 bases between them. Germline CDR1 is SGHTA and CDR2 is FQGNSA. CDR3 residues: CASSLGRWRDGNTEAFF. The CDR3 DNA reads TGTGCCAGCAGCTTAGGCCGATGGAGGGACGGGAACACTGAAGCTTTCTTT.

The sample holds a few counts of this clonotype. The V call is TRBV11-2, the J call TRBJ2-3, with 7 bases lining up with TRBD2. V dropped 0 bases and J dropped 4; count of bases not matched to a gene: 16. The CDR3 is made up of 19 amino acids. The germline CDR1 and CDR2 sequences are SGHAT and FQNNGV. In DNA form, the CDR3 reads TGTGCCAGCAGCTTAGACTCCCTGACTAGCAGGACTGGCGCAGATACGCAGTATTTT. Its translation is CASSLDSLTSRTGADTQYF.

This clonotype was seen a handful of times. V is TRBV7-9 and J is TRBJ2-6; D gene unclear. Per germline, CDR1 SEHNR and CDR2 FQNEAQ (reference sequence). V lost 2 bases and J lost 1, with 9 bases in between. The CDR3 covers 16 residues. For the CDR3, the DNA is TGTGCCAGCAGCTTAACTGGACCATCTGGGGCCAACGTCCTGACTTTC. Residues: CASSLTGPSGANVLTF.

In this sample, this clonotype turned up a few times. V and J are TRBV4-3 and TRBJ2-2, with 7 bases identical to TRBD1. Per the germline V gene, CDR1 is LGHNA and CDR2 is YSLEER. The CDR3 is 14 amino acids. The V segment lost 11 bases and the J segment 0 bases; nucleotides outside the gene matches: 6. The CDR3 DNA is TGCGCCGTCCGACAGGGCCCGAACACCGGGGAGCTGTTTTTT. Translation gives CAVRQGPNTGELFF.

This clonotype was detected a few times. The chain links TRBV7-8 to TRBJ2-3; tentatively, D is TRBD1 or TRBD2 (6 bases each). V was pared by 7 bases and J by 5 bases, with 13 bases between. Germline values: CDR1 SGHVS, CDR2 FQNEAQ. CDR3 size: 13 residues. The CDR3 DNA is TGTGCCAGCACCTTGGGGGGACAAGATACGCAGTATTTT. Protein sequence: CASTLGGQDTQYF.

Here the CDR3 DNA reads TGCAGTGGGCGAAGCGGGGCTACAGATACGCAGTATTTT. The encoded protein is CSGRSGATDTQYF. The chain combines TRBV20-1 with TRBJ2-3; 7 bases map to TRBD2. The germline V gene has CDR1 DFQATT and CDR2 SNEGSKA (reference sequence). The trim removed 7 bases at V and 3 bases at J, leaving 7 bases unmatched. This CDR3 has 13 amino acids.

This clonotype came up a few times. The V call is TRBV7-2, the J call TRBJ1-2; a weak D match, TRBD1 (5 bases). Looked up from germline, CDR1 is SGHTA and CDR2 is FQGNSA. V lost 3 bases and J 8 bases, leaving 19 bases between the germline ends. The CDR3 is made up of 15 amino acids. The CDR3 region is CASSLGQTAQRGYTF. The CDR3 bases are TGTGCCAGCAGCTTGGGTCAGACAGCCCAGAGGGGCTACACCTTC. Drawing the rest from reference TRBV7-2 and TRBJ1-2, the complete variable domain is GAGVSQSPSNKVTEKGKDVELRCDPISGHTALYWYRQSLGQGLEFLIYFQGNSAPDKSGLPSDRFSAERTGGSVSTLTIQRTQQEDSAVYLCASSLGQTAQRGYTFGSGTRLTVV.

The gene calls are TRBV7-3 and TRBJ1-1; D unresolved. Germline V gene sequence: CDR1 SGHTA, CDR2 FQGTGA. The ends were cut back, 4 bases at V and 5 bases at J, with 17 bases in the middle. The CDR3 consists of 15 residues. In DNA form, the CDR3 reads TGTGCCAGCAGCTCCTACGATACAAGCAAGACTGAAGCTTTCTTT. It translates to CASSSYDTSKTEAFF.